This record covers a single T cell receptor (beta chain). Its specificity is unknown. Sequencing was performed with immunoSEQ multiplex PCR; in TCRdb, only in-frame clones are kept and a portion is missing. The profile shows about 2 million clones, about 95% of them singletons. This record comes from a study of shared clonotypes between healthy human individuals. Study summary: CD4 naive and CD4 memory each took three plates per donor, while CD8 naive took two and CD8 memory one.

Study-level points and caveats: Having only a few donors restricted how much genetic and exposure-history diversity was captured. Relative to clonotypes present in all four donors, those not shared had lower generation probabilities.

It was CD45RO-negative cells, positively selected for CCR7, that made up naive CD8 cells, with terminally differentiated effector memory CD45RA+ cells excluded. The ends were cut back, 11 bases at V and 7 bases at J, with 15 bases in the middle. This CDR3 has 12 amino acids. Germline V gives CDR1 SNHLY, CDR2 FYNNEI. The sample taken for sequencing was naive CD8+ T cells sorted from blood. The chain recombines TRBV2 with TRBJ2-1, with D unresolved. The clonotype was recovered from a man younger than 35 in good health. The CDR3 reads CAGLGFRNEQFF. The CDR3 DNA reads TGTGCCGGCTTAGGGTTTCGGAATGAGCAGTTCTTC.